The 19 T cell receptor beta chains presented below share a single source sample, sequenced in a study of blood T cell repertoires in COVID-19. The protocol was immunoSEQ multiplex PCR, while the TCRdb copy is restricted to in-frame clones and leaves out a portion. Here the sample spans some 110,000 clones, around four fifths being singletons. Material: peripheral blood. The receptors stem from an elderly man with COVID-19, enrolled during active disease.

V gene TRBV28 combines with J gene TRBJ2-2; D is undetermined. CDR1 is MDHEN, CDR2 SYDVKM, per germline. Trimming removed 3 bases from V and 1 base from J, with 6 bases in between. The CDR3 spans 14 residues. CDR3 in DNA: TGTGCCAGCAGTTTTCCCCTGAACACCGGGGAGCTGTTTTTT. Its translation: CASSFPLNTGELFF.

The CDR3 DNA reads as TGTGCCAGCAGTACAGGGGGCCGGGCTTTCTTT. It is translated as CASSTGGRAFF. The J gene is TRBJ1-1, the V gene TRBV28; 9 nucleotides align to TRBD1. The CDR3 totals 11 residues. The ends lost 5 bases at V and 11 bases at J; junction bases unmatched: 3. CDR1 and CDR2 from the germline V gene are MDHEN and SYDVKM.

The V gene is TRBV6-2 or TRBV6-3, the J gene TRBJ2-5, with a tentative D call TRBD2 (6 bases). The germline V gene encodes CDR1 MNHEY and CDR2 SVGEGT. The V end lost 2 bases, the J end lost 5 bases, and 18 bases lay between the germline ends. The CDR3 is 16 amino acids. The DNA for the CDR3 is TGTGCCAGCAGTTACCCGACTAGGACGGGGAGGGAGACCCAGTACTTC. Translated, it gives CASSYPTRTGRETQYF.

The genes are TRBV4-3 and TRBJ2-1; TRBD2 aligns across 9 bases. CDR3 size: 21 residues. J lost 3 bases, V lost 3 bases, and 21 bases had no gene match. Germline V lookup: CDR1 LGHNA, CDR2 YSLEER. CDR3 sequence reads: CASSQIGRGGRAIIGYNEQFF. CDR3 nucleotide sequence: TGCGCCAGCAGCCAGATAGGTCGGGGCGGGAGGGCCATTATAGGCTACAATGAGCAGTTCTTC.

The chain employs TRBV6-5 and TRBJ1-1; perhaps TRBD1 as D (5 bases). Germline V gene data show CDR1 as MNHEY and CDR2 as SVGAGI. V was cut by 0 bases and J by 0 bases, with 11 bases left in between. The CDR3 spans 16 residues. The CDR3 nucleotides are TGTGCCAGCAGTTACTCGGGGGGAGGCGTGAACACTGAAGCTTTCTTT. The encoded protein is CASSYSGGGVNTEAFF.

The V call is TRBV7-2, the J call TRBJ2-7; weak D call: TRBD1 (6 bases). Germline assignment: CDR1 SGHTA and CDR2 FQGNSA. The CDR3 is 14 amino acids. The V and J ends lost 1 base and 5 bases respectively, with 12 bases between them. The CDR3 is CASSLVTGSDEQYF. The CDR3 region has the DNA TGTGCCAGCAGCTTAGTAACAGGGAGCGACGAGCAGTACTTC.

The CDR3 nucleotides are TGTGCCAGCAGCCTGGGAGGGGAGTCGATGAACACTGAAGCTTTCTTT. Amino acid sequence: CASSLGGESMNTEAFF. The chain employs TRBV4-2 and TRBJ1-1; the D gene is possibly TRBD1 (5 bases). CDR1 is LGHNA, CDR2 YNFKEQ, per germline. The CDR3 totals 16 residues. Trimming shortened V by 4 bases and J by 0 bases, and 15 bases separated the two germline ends.

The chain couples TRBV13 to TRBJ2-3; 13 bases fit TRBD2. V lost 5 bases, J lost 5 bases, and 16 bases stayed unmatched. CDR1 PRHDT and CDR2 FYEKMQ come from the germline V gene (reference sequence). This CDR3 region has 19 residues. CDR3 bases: TGTGCCAGCAGCGAACCGGGACTAGCGGGAATGCGATATTTAGATACGCAGTATTTT. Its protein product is CASSEPGLAGMRYLDTQYF.

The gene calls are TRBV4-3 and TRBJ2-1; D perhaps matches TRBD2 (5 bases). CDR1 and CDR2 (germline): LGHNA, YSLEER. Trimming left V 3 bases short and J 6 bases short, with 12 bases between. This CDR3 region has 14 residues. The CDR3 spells CASSQMTTVNEQFF. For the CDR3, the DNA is TGCGCCAGCAGCCAGATGACTACCGTCAATGAGCAGTTCTTC.

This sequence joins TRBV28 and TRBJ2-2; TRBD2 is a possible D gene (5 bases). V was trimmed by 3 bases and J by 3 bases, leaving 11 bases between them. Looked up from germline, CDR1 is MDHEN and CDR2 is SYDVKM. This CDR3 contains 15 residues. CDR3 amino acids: CASSFLGIYTGELFF. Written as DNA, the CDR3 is TGTGCCAGCAGTTTTCTCGGGATTTACACCGGGGAGCTGTTTTTT.

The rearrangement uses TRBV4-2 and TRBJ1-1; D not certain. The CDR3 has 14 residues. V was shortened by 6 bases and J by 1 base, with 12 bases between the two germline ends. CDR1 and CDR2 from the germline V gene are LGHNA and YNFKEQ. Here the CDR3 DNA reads TGTGCCAGCAGGCTTGCGGAGTCGAACACTGAAGCTTTCTTT. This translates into CASRLAESNTEAFF.

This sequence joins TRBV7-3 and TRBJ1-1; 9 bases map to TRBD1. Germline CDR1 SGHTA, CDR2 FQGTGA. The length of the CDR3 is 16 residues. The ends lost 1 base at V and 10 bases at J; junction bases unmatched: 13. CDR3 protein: CASSLKASGTGRRAFF. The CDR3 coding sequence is TGTGCCAGCAGCTTAAAGGCCTCCGGGACAGGGAGGAGAGCTTTCTTT.

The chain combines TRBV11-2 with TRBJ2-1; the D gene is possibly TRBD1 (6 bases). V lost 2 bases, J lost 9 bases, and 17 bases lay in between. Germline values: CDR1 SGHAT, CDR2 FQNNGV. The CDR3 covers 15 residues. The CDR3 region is CASSLTRGYRGEQFF. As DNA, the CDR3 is TGTGCCAGCAGCTTAACCAGGGGATATAGGGGTGAGCAGTTCTTC.

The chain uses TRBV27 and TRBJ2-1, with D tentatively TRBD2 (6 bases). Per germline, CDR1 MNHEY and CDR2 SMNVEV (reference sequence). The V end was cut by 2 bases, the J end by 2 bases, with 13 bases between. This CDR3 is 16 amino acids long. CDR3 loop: CASSLNSGPPYNEQFF. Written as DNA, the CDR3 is TGTGCCAGCAGTTTAAATAGCGGACCACCCTACAATGAGCAGTTCTTC.

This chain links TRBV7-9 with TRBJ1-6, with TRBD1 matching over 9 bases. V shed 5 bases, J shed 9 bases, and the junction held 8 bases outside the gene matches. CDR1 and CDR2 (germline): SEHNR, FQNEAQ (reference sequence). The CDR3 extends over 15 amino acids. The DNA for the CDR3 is TGTGCCAGCAGCCCCTGGACAGGGGCGAGTTCACCCCTCCACTTT. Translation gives CASSPWTGASSPLHF.

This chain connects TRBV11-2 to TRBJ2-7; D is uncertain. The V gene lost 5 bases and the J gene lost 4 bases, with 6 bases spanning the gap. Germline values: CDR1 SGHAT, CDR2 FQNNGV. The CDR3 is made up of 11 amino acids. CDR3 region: CASSPFYEQYF. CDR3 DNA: TGTGCCAGCAGCCCCTTTTACGAGCAGTACTTC.

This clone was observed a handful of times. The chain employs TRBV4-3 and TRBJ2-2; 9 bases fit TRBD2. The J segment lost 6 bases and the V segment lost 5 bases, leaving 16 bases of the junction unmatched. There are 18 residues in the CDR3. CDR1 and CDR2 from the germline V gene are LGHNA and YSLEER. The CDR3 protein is CASSFELAQGLAAGELFF. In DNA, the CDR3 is TGCGCCAGCAGCTTCGAATTAGCACAGGGACTAGCTGCCGGGGAGCTGTTTTTT.

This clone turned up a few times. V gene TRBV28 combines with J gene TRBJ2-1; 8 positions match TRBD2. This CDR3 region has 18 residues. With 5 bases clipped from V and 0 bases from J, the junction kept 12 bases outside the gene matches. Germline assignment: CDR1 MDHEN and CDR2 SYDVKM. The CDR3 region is CASSHSDTGGYSYNEQFF. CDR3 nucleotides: TGTGCCAGCAGTCATAGTGATACGGGAGGGTACTCCTACAATGAGCAGTTCTTC.

The CDR3 DNA reads as TGTGCCAGCAGTGAAGCCTGGGACAGGATCTATGGCTACACCTTC. It translates to CASSEAWDRIYGYTF. The chain has TRBV6-1 and TRBJ1-2; TRBD1 aligns across 8 bases. V lost 0 bases, J lost 4 bases, and 4 bases stayed unmatched. The germline CDR1 and CDR2 sequences are MNHNS and SASEGT. The CDR3 has 15 amino acids.